Here is one TCR beta chain with its context. The antigen is unknown. Assay used: immunoSEQ multiplex PCR; TCRdb lists only in-frame clones, some missing. The table records hundreds of thousands of clones, around nine tenths of them present only once. Trimming at V came to 2 bases and at J to 11 bases, leaving 8 bases not matched to a gene. CDR1 is MNHEY and CDR2 is SVGAGI in the germline V gene. CDR3 length equals 14 residues. These data belong to a study of Ad26.COV2.S vaccination and SARS-CoV-2 variants. Findings and caveats of the study: Higher spike-specific TCR breadth was found in vaccine recipients than in placebo recipients.

The treatment here: some 20 received Ad26.COV2.S at low or high dose, single or two shots; a few received placebo; per-sample allocation not given. Samples were taken on day 63 after the first vaccine or placebo injection. The chain recombines TRBV6-5 with TRBJ2-1, with 8 bases aligning to TRBD1. The source of this sequence is a person aged 18-60 years who received the Ad26.COV2.S COVID-19 vaccine or a placebo. Sequenced here: peripheral blood, sampled in a trial of Ad26.COV2.S vaccine versus placebo. The CDR3 sequence: CASSYPTDRGKQFF. CDR3 nucleotides: TGTGCCAGCAGTTACCCTACAGACAGGGGAAAGCAGTTCTTC.